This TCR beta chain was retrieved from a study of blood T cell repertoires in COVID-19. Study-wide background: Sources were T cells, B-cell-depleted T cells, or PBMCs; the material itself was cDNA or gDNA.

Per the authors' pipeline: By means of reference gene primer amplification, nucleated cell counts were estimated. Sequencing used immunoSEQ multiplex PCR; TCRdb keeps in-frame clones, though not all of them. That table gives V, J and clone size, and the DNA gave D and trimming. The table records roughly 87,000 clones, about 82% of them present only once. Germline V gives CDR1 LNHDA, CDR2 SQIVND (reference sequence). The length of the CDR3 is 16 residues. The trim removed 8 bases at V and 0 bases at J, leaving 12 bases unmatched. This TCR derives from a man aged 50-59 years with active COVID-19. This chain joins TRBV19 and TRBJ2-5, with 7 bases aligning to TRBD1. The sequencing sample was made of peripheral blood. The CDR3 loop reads CASSRTGDTYQETQYF. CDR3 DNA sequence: TGTGCCAGTTCCCGGACAGGAGATACGTACCAAGAGACCCAGTACTTC.